These 9 T cell receptor beta chains were sequenced from one sample in a study. TCRdb analysed the 5' RACE reads with MiXCR anew, one entry per CDR3 protein. The sample carries 8,500 to 13,000 distinct CDR3 sequences, roughly 18% recorded once. Cells sorted as Tregs were CD4+, CD25+ and CD127-/low. The specimen was Tregs sorted from a lymph node. These receptors originate from a female donor with breast cancer.

Within the sample, this clonotype is medium-sized. The rearrangement links TRBV11-2 to TRBJ2-1, with TRBD2 identical over 10 bases. V lost 1 base to trimming and J lost 6 bases; unmatched junction nucleotides: 9. CDR1 and CDR2 from the germline V gene are SGHAT and FQNNGV. This CDR3 contains 17 residues. CDR3 coding DNA: TGTGCCAGCAGCTTAGCCTCGGCTAGCGGGGGCCGCAATGAGCAGTTCTTC. It yields the protein CASSLASASGGRNEQFF.

This clonotype came up many times. The J gene is TRBJ2-1, the V gene TRBV3-1; 10 bases are a match to TRBD2. The CDR3 consists of 14 residues. In germline, CDR1 is LGHDT, CDR2 YNNKEL (reference sequence). V shed 8 bases, J shed 7 bases, and the junction held 8 bases outside the gene matches. This CDR3 is CASLGTSATNEQFF. For the CDR3, the DNA is TGTGCCAGCTTGGGGACTAGCGCGACTAATGAGCAGTTCTTC.

By share, this clonotype ranks as medium-sized (0.01 to 0.1%). The chain links TRBV4-1 to TRBJ2-1, with D unresolved. CDR3 size: 12 residues. V dropped 3 bases and J dropped 7 bases, with 7 bases sitting between them. The germline V gene has CDR1 MGHRA and CDR2 YSYEKL. The CDR3 DNA sequence: TGCGCCAGCAGCCAGGGTATAAATGAGCAGTTCTTC. This encodes CASSQGINEQFF.

The rearrangement uses TRBV5-6 and TRBJ1-5; 10 nucleotides agree with TRBD1. V shed 1 base, J shed 7 bases, and the junction held 5 bases outside the gene matches. Germline assignment: CDR1 SGHDT and CDR2 YYEEEE. This CDR3 contains 15 residues. CDR3 residues: CASSLWDRGGQPQHF. DNA of the CDR3: TGTGCCAGCAGCTTGTGGGACAGGGGCGGGCAGCCCCAGCATTTT.

The rearrangement links TRBV5-1 to TRBJ2-1, with 7 bases that match TRBD2. CDR1 is SGHRS, CDR2 YFSETQ, per germline. The CDR3 is made up of 16 amino acids. V trimming: 0 bases; J trimming: 4 bases; junction bases outside the gene matches: 7. CDR3 bases: TGCGCCAGCAGCTTGGTAATAGCGGGTGGGTACAATGAGCAGTTCTTC. It translates to CASSLVIAGGYNEQFF. The whole variable domain, remainder taken from reference TRBV5-1 and TRBJ2-1, is KAGVTQTPRYLIKTRGQQVTLSCSPISGHRSVSWYQQTPGQGLQFLFEYFSETQRNKGNFPGRFSGRQFSNSRSEMNVSTLELGDSALYLCASSLVIAGGYNEQFFGPGTRLTVL.

By share, this clonotype ranks as medium-sized. This chain links TRBV15 with TRBJ2-3; 7 bases are a match to TRBD1. The trim removed 2 bases at V and 6 bases at J, leaving 5 bases unmatched. The CDR3 contains 14 residues. CDR1 and CDR2 from the germline V gene are LNHNV and YYDKDF (reference sequence). CDR3 region: CATSRLQGSDTQYF. For the CDR3, the DNA is TGTGCCACCAGCAGACTACAGGGGTCGGATACGCAGTATTTT.

By proportion, this clonotype is medium-sized (0.01 to 0.1%). This sequence joins TRBV6-6 and TRBJ1-6; no firm D call. Germline assignment: CDR1 MNHNY and CDR2 SVGAGI (reference sequence). This CDR3 has 15 residues. Trimming stripped 0 bases from V and 6 bases from J, with 9 bases between. The chain's CDR3 is CASSYSWTSNSPLHF. The CDR3 DNA reads as TGTGCCAGCAGTTACTCATGGACTTCTAATTCACCCCTCCACTTT.

Turning to this clonotype: A much larger clone differs by one base, so this may be a read error. This chain joins TRBV7-2 and TRBJ2-2, with TRBD2 identical over 7 bases. CDR3 length equals 13 residues. Germline CDR1 and CDR2: SGHTA and FQGNSA. The CDR3 nucleotides read TGTGTCAGCAGCCGGGAGGTCACCGGGGAGCTGTTTTTT. It yields the protein CVSSREVTGELFF.

Notes on this clonotype: A read error may produce the germline difference seen at one junction end. The chain joins TRBV4-1 to TRBJ2-7, with 9 bases aligning to TRBD1. The germline gives CDR1 MGHRA, CDR2 YSYEKL. The CDR3 extends over 15 amino acids. The CDR3 bases are TGCGCCAGCAGCCAAGAGCCGACAGGGGGTTACGAGCAGTGCTTC. This encodes CASSQEPTGGYEQCF.